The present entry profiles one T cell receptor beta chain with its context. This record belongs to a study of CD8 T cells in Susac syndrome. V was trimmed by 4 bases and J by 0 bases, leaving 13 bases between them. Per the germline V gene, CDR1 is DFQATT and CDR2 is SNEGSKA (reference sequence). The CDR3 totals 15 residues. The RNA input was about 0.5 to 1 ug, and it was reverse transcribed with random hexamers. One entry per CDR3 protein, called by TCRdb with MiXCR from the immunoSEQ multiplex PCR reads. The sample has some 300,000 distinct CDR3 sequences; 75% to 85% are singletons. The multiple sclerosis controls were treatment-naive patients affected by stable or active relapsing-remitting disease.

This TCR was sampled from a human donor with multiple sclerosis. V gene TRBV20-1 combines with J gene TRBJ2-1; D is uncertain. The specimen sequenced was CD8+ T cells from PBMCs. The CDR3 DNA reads TGCAGTGCTACTAATATTGGCGGCTCCTACAATGAGCAGTTCTTC. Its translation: CSATNIGGSYNEQFF.